The 30 T cell receptor beta chains listed next were all sequenced from one sample in a study of CD8 T cells in ankylosing spondylitis. Each CDR3 protein is one row after TCRdb ran MiXCR on the 5' RACE reads. Of about 89,000 distinct CDR3 sequences detected, roughly 27% appear once; the ten largest clones hold less than 60%. The sequencing sample was made of blood, either unsorted or a sorted T cell fraction (not recorded which). These receptors came from a male donor with ankylosing spondylitis or in good health (not recorded which).

This clonotype was observed a few times. V is TRBV5-6 and J is TRBJ1-2; no reliable D call. Germline assignment: CDR1 SGHDT and CDR2 YYEEEE. The V end was cut by 0 bases, the J end by 5 bases, with 17 bases between. This CDR3 comprises 16 residues. The CDR3 DNA reads as TGTGCCAGCAGCTTGGAATCGGCAGACAATTTTTATGGCTACACCTTC. Protein product: CASSLESADNFYGYTF.

This sequence joins TRBV20-1 and TRBJ1-4, with a possible D match to TRBD1 (5 bases). The CDR3 has 15 amino acids. Germline values: CDR1 DFQATT, CDR2 SNEGSKA (reference sequence). V was clipped by 0 bases and J by 7 bases, with 15 bases between them. CDR3 coding DNA: TGCAGTGCTAGAGATAAATGGGGCGGCGGTGAAAAACTGTTTTTT. Residues: CSARDKWGGGEKLFF.

This clonotype has just a few counts. The genes are TRBV10-3 and TRBJ1-2; tentative D call: TRBD1 (5 bases). Trimming shortened V by 5 bases and J by 6 bases, and 16 bases separated the two germline ends. Germline V gene data show CDR1 as ENHRY and CDR2 as SYGVKD. The CDR3 has 14 amino acids. This chain's CDR3 is CAISPIGDFNGYTF. In nucleotides, the CDR3 is TGTGCCATCAGTCCTATAGGGGATTTCAATGGCTACACCTTC.

This chain links TRBV29-1 with TRBJ1-1; 7 nucleotides line up with TRBD1. This CDR3 has 13 amino acids. Germline CDR1 SQVTM, CDR2 ANQGSEA. J lost 2 bases, V lost 6 bases, and 6 bases had no gene match. The CDR3 DNA reads TGCAGCGTGATACAGGGGACAAACACTGAAGCTTTCTTT. Amino acid sequence: CSVIQGTNTEAFF.

The sample holds a few counts of this clonotype. The DNA of the CDR3 is TGCGCCAGCAGCTTGGCCGGGAGCAATCAGCCCCAGCATTTT. Protein product: CASSLAGSNQPQHF. The chain carries TRBV5-1 and TRBJ1-5; D uncertain. CDR3 length equals 14 residues. From germline, CDR1 is SGHRS and CDR2 YFSETQ. V lost 0 bases, J lost 1 base, and 5 bases lay in between.

The V and J genes are TRBV27 and TRBJ1-6, with 8 nucleotides matching TRBD1. The junction had 3 bases not matched to a gene; V was cut back by 7 bases and J by 4 bases. The germline CDR1 and CDR2 sequences are MNHEY and SMNVEV (reference sequence). The CDR3 consists of 14 residues. The CDR3 loop reads CASKNRGYNSPLHF. In nucleotides, the CDR3 is TGTGCCAGCAAAAACAGGGGGTATAATTCACCCCTCCACTTT.

There are many counts of this clonotype. This chain joins TRBV12-3 or TRBV12-4 and TRBJ1-2; the D gene is possibly TRBD1 (5 bases). CDR3 length equals 15 residues. Trimming cost V 7 bases and J 2 bases, with 17 bases left between them. In DNA, the CDR3 is TGTGCCAGCATCCCCGGGGCCCGAGAAAACTATGGCTACACCTTC. Amino acid sequence: CASIPGARENYGYTF.

This clonotype was counted between two and nine times. The genes are TRBV20-1 and TRBJ1-1; D unclear. The CDR3 is 16 residues long. The germline V gene has CDR1 DFQATT and CDR2 SNEGSKA (reference sequence). With 4 bases removed from V and 5 bases from J, the gap between germline ends came to 23 bases. In DNA form, the CDR3 reads TGCAGTGCTACCCGAGGTTCGTTCGGAATTGGGACTGAAGCTTTCTTT. The encoded protein is CSATRGSFGIGTEAFF.

This clonotype came up a few times. The V call is TRBV12-3 or TRBV12-4, the J call TRBJ1-1; no clear D gene. The CDR3 totals 14 residues. Deletions cut 3 bases from V and 0 bases from J, with 8 bases between. CDR3 nucleotides: TGTGCCAGCAGTTTTGGTCTTCTGAACACTGAAGCTTTCTTT. Its translation is CASSFGLLNTEAFF.

This clonotype has ten or more counts. The chain combines TRBV5-1 with TRBJ2-1; D unresolved. There are 11 residues in the CDR3. Germline V CDR1 and CDR2: SGHRS, YFSETQ. The ends were cut back, 2 bases at V and 7 bases at J, with 4 bases in the middle. CDR3 in DNA: TGCGCCAGCAGCTTCATGAATGAGCAGTTCTTC. Its protein is CASSFMNEQFF. Together with reference TRBV5-1 and TRBJ2-1, the CDR3 gives the full variable domain: KAGVTQTPRYLIKTRGQQVTLSCSPISGHRSVSWYQQTPGQGLQFLFEYFSETQRNKGNFPGRFSGRQFSNSRSEMNVSTLELGDSALYLCASSFMNEQFFGPGTRLTVL.

The CDR3 DNA follows: TGTGCCAGCAGTGTCCGGCCCTCCTTGGCCGAGCAGTACTTC. This codes for CASSVRPSLAEQYF. V and J are TRBV2 and TRBJ2-7; D remains unclear. The CDR3 is made up of 14 amino acids. The germline V gene encodes CDR1 SNHLY and CDR2 FYNNEI. Trimming cost V 4 bases and J 6 bases, with 16 bases left between them.

The V and J genes are TRBV6-1 and TRBJ2-3; 8 bases line up with TRBD1. After removal of 6 bases from V and 2 bases from J, the junction contained 7 bases not matched to a gene. This CDR3 is 15 amino acids long. Germline V gene data show CDR1 as MNHNS and CDR2 as SASEGT. The CDR3 sequence: CASRRTGLTTDTQYF. CDR3 DNA sequence: TGTGCCAGCAGAAGGACAGGGCTCACCACAGATACGCAGTATTTT.

The V and J genes are TRBV11-3 and TRBJ2-3, with 10 bases identical to TRBD2. J gave up 4 bases and V 0 bases, and 7 bases lay outside the gene matches. CDR3 length: 17 amino acids. Germline assignment: CDR1 SGHNT and CDR2 YENEEA. The CDR3 sequence is CASSLDGASGGSDTQYF. The CDR3 nucleotides read TGTGCCAGCAGCTTAGATGGCGCTAGCGGGGGCTCAGATACGCAGTATTTT.

This clonotype was seen a handful of times. The chain recombines TRBV7-2 with TRBJ1-4, with no clear D. Per germline, CDR1 SGHTA and CDR2 FQGNSA. The length of the CDR3 is 13 residues. The ends were cut back, 4 bases at V and 7 bases at J, with 10 bases in the middle. The CDR3 loop reads CASSSVDGEKLFF. The DNA for the CDR3 is TGTGCCAGCAGCTCCGTGGACGGTGAAAAACTGTTTTTT.

The chain recombines TRBV2 with TRBJ2-2; no reliable D call. CDR1 and CDR2 (germline): SNHLY, FYNNEI. V was trimmed by 5 bases and J by 8 bases, leaving 6 bases between them. The CDR3 extends over 11 amino acids. CDR3 nucleotides: TGTGCCAGCAGTTACCAAGGGGAGCTGTTTTTT. It translates to CASSYQGELFF.

About this clonotype itself: It is likely a read error, because the conserved phenylalanine at the end of the CDR3 is missing. The V gene is TRBV7-9, the J gene TRBJ2-7, with 10 bases lining up with TRBD1. Trimming took 5 bases from V and 6 from J; bases not matched to a gene: 10. The CDR3 is 15 amino acids. Per germline, CDR1 SEHNR and CDR2 FQNEAQ (reference sequence). DNA for the CDR3: TGTGCCAGCAGCCCACTGGACAGGGGGAGTCTCGAGCAGTACCTC. Translation: CASSPLDRGSLEQYL.

This clonotype came up a few times. The J gene is TRBJ2-3, the V gene TRBV5-1; possibly TRBD2 for D (5 bases). Germline V CDR1 and CDR2: SGHRS, YFSETQ. V was shortened by 1 base and J by 5 bases, with 11 bases between the two germline ends. This CDR3 contains 14 residues. The DNA for the CDR3 is TGCGCCAGCAGCTTGAGGCTAGGAGGAGATACGCAGTATTTT. Its translation: CASSLRLGGDTQYF.

The V gene is TRBV27, the J gene TRBJ2-2; D perhaps matches TRBD1 (5 bases). Germline values: CDR1 MNHEY, CDR2 SMNVEV (reference sequence). Trimming left V 3 bases short and J 5 bases short, with 10 bases between. This CDR3 comprises 14 residues. The CDR3 region is CASSFLGETGELFF. Written as DNA, the CDR3 is TGTGCCAGCAGTTTCTTAGGGGAAACCGGGGAGCTGTTTTTT.

The chain links TRBV9 to TRBJ2-3; D possibly corresponds to TRBD2 (6 bases). Deletions cut 4 bases from V and 6 bases from J, with 9 bases between. Germline V gives CDR1 SGDLS, CDR2 YYNGEE. The CDR3 is 12 amino acids. The CDR3 spells CASSWRGDTQYF. The CDR3 region has the DNA TGTGCCAGCAGCTGGCGGGGTGATACGCAGTATTTT. Drawing the rest from reference TRBV9 and TRBJ2-3, the complete variable domain is DSGVTQTPKHLITATGQRVTLRCSPRSGDLSVYWYQQSLDQGLQFLIQYYNGEERAKGNILERFSAQQFPDLHSELNLSSLELGDSALYFCASSWRGDTQYFGPGTRLTVL.

This clonotype has at least ten counts. The CDR3 reads CASSLKVQQETQYF. CDR3 in DNA: TGCGCCAGCAGCTTGAAGGTACAGCAAGAGACCCAGTACTTC. The chain carries TRBV5-1 and TRBJ2-5; D unresolved. CDR1 and CDR2 (germline): SGHRS, YFSETQ. The CDR3 covers 14 residues. V was pared by 1 base and J by 2 bases, with 9 bases between.

Written as DNA, the CDR3 is TGTGCCACCATCGACAGCCGCACAGATACGCAGTATTTT. Encoded protein: CATIDSRTDTQYF. The rearrangement links TRBV28 to TRBJ2-3; D may be TRBD1 (5 bases). Germline assignment: CDR1 MDHEN and CDR2 SYDVKM. The V gene lost 10 bases and the J gene lost 1 base, with 12 bases spanning the gap. This CDR3 has 13 amino acids. The complete variable domain, with remaining parts taken from reference TRBV28 and TRBJ2-3, reads DVKVTQSSRYLVKRTGEKVFLECVQDMDHENMFWYRQDPGLGLRLIYFSYDVKMKEKGDIPEGYSVSREKKERFSLILESASTNQTSMYLCATIDSRTDTQYFGPGTRLTVL.

This sequence joins TRBV4-1 and TRBJ2-7; unclear D gene. The V gene lost 0 bases and the J gene lost 3 bases, with 9 bases spanning the gap. The CDR3 covers 14 residues. The V gene's germline CDR1 is MGHRA and CDR2 YSYEKL. CDR3 bases: TGCGCCAGCAGCCAAGATGAAGCGTTCTACGAGCAGTACTTC. It yields the protein CASSQDEAFYEQYF.

In this sample, this clonotype turned up a few times. The rearrangement uses TRBV27 and TRBJ1-6; no firm D call. Trimming removed 5 bases at V and 10 bases at J, with 9 bases between. This CDR3 contains 12 residues. Germline lookup yields CDR1 MNHEY and CDR2 SMNVEV (reference sequence). The CDR3 here is CASSGFGSPLHF. The DNA of the CDR3 is TGTGCCAGCAGTGGTTTTGGATCACCCCTCCACTTT.

This clonotype was recorded at least ten times. This rearrangement joins TRBV5-1 to TRBJ2-2, with 12 positions matching TRBD2. V was clipped by 0 bases and J by 0 bases; unmatched bases: 3. Germline CDR1 and CDR2: SGHRS and YFSETQ. The CDR3 loop spans 18 amino acids. The CDR3 spells CASSLGTSGISNTGELFF. The CDR3 nucleotides are TGCGCCAGCAGCTTGGGGACTAGCGGGATCTCGAACACCGGGGAGCTGTTTTTT.

The chain joins TRBV7-9 to TRBJ1-1, with TRBD1 matching over 8 bases. The CDR3 covers 16 residues. V dropped 4 bases and J dropped 3; count of bases not matched to a gene: 10. CDR1 SEHNR and CDR2 FQNEAQ come from the germline V gene (reference sequence). DNA for the CDR3: TGTGCCAGCAGCTCAGAGTTGACAGGGGTGTACACTGAAGCTTTCTTT. Translated: CASSSELTGVYTEAFF.

The rearrangement uses TRBV7-2 and TRBJ2-1; 7 positions match TRBD2. The CDR3 is made up of 14 amino acids. V was pared by 5 bases and J by 7 bases, with 8 bases of the junction left unmatched. CDR1 SGHTA and CDR2 FQGNSA come from the germline V gene. This CDR3 is CASSPEGRVNEQFF. For the CDR3, the DNA is TGTGCCAGCAGCCCCGAAGGGAGGGTTAATGAGCAGTTCTTC.

The V gene is TRBV7-9, the J gene TRBJ2-4, with D possibly being TRBD1 (6 bases). V lost 1 base to trimming and J lost 6 bases, with 10 bases between them. Germline values: CDR1 SEHNR, CDR2 FQNEAQ (reference sequence). The CDR3 sequence is 14 residues long. The CDR3 loop reads CASSLGGRGNIQYF. The CDR3 DNA follows: TGTGCCAGCAGCTTAGGTGGCAGGGGAAACATTCAGTACTTC.

This clonotype was counted only a few times. This CDR3 is CASSPLSSGNTIYF. The CDR3 DNA reads TGTGCCAGCAGCCCTTTAAGCTCTGGAAACACCATATATTTT. V gene TRBV11-2 combines with J gene TRBJ1-3; D not certain. Germline V CDR1 and CDR2: SGHAT, FQNNGV. V lost 5 bases and J lost 0, with 8 bases in between. This CDR3 comprises 14 residues.

This clonotype has a handful of counts. This sequence may be a read error, since a much larger clone differs from it by one base. The chain joins TRBV7-9 to TRBJ1-5; 7 nucleotides align to TRBD1. The CDR3 has 13 residues. V lost 3 bases to trimming and J lost 5 bases; unmatched junction nucleotides: 1. Germline loops: CDR1 SEHNR, CDR2 FQNEAQ (reference sequence). The DNA of the CDR3 is TGTGCCAGCAGCTTTACAGGGGATCAGCCCCAGCATTTT. This encodes CASSFTGDQPQHF.

J is TRBJ2-7 and V is TRBV7-9, with D uncertain. Germline values: CDR1 SEHNR, CDR2 FQNEAQ (reference sequence). The CDR3 covers 12 residues. V was clipped by 5 bases and J by 4 bases, with 9 bases between them. This CDR3 reads CASSRSMYEQYF. The CDR3 DNA follows: TGTGCCAGCAGCCGATCTATGTACGAGCAGTACTTC.